A single sample is the source of the 32 T cell receptor beta chains below, sequenced in a study of Graves' ophthalmopathy and Graves' hyperthyroidism. Transcripts of RNA were the source for amplifying TCR beta CDR3 regions. First-round RT-PCR used HTBI primers; second-round multiplex PCR followed. From the multiplex PCR reads, TCRdb called clonotypes with MiXCR, one entry per CDR3 protein. The sample has more than 1,000,000 distinct CDR3 sequences, 35% to 40% seen once. The sample consisted of peripheral blood or thyroid tissue (not recorded which). The receptors were gathered from an adult man with Graves' hyperthyroidism.

This clonotype was seen many times. The chain joins TRBV15 to TRBJ1-3; TRBD1 aligns across 11 bases. CDR1 is LNHNV, CDR2 YYDKDF, per germline (reference sequence). The CDR3 sequence is 16 residues long. V was clipped by 4 bases and J by 3 bases; unmatched bases: 5. The CDR3 DNA reads TGTGCCACCAGCACTGGACAGGGGGCGATTGGAAACACCATATATTTT. Residues: CATSTGQGAIGNTIYF. The full variable domain, completed using reference TRBV15 and TRBJ1-3, is DAMVIQNPRYQVTQFGKPVTLSCSQTLNHNVMYWYQQKSSQAPKLLFHYYDKDFNNEADTPDNFQSRRPNTSFCFLDIRSPGLGDTAMYLCATSTGQGAIGNTIYFGEGSWLTVV.

A few counts support this clonotype. The chain combines TRBV6-5 with TRBJ2-7, with D possibly being TRBD1 or TRBD2 (5 bases each). This CDR3 is 15 amino acids long. V was pared by 5 bases and J by 6 bases, with 20 bases between. Germline lookup yields CDR1 MNHEY and CDR2 SVGAGI. CDR3 loop: CASSGSGTRGIEQYF. The CDR3 bases are TGTGCCAGCAGTGGTTCCGGGACCCGAGGTATCGAGCAGTACTTC.

This clonotype was counted a few times. This may arise from a read error, as a much more abundant clone is one base away. The genes are TRBV11-2 and TRBJ1-5, with D uncertain. This CDR3 region has 16 residues. CDR1 and CDR2 (germline): SGHAT, FQNNGV. The CDR3 here is CASSLAVNLQGQPHHF. The CDR3 DNA follows: TGTGCCAGCAGCTTAGCGGTCAATCTCCAAGGTCAGCCCCACCATTTT.

This clonotype was seen only a few times. The V and J genes are TRBV11-2 and TRBJ2-2, with 10 bases matching TRBD1. Germline CDR1 SGHAT, CDR2 FQNNGV. Trimming cost V 5 bases and J 7 bases; bases outside gene matches: 1. There are 13 residues in the CDR3. The CDR3 loop reads CASSDRGLGELFF. The CDR3 nucleotides are TGTGCCAGCAGCGACAGGGGGCTCGGGGAGCTGTTTTTT.

This clonotype has only one observation. This chain links TRBV10-3 with TRBJ2-7; TRBD2 is a possible D gene (5 bases). Between the trimmed V and J ends, which lost 7 bases and 2 bases, there was a span of 9 bases. The CDR3 has 12 amino acids. CDR1 is ENHRY and CDR2 is SYGVKD in the germline V gene. The CDR3 region is CAITAEAYEQYF. In DNA form, the CDR3 reads TGTGCCATCACCGCGGAGGCCTACGAGCAGTACTTC.

This clonotype was found many times. J is TRBJ2-5 and V is TRBV20-1, with a tentative D call TRBD2 (6 bases). The CDR3 consists of 14 residues. Germline V gives CDR1 DFQATT, CDR2 SNEGSKA (reference sequence). Deletions cut 7 bases from V and 2 bases from J, with 17 bases between. The CDR3 here is CSVGGVVGQETQYF. In nucleotides, the CDR3 is TGCAGTGTTGGAGGGGTGGTGGGTCAAGAGACCCAGTACTTC.

The rearrangement uses TRBV5-1 and TRBJ1-4; D is unclear. The V and J ends lost 6 bases and 11 bases respectively, with 23 bases between them. CDR1 and CDR2 (germline): SGHRS, YFSETQ. The CDR3 is 15 amino acids. The CDR3 coding sequence is TGCGCCAGCACCCCCCTCCCGACGGGGTCGAAGAAACTGTTTTTT. This sequence encodes CASTPLPTGSKKLFF.

The rearrangement uses TRBV7-6 and TRBJ2-7; D unresolved. The germline gives CDR1 SGHVS, CDR2 FNYEAQ. V was clipped by 2 bases and J by 5 bases, with 10 bases between them. This CDR3 comprises 13 residues. DNA for the CDR3: TGTGCCAGCAGCTTAAAGCCGAATGACGAGCAGTACTTC. It is translated as CASSLKPNDEQYF.

The chain employs TRBV9 and TRBJ1-6, with no clear D. V lost 3 bases and J 7 bases, leaving 8 bases between the germline ends. This CDR3 has 13 amino acids. Germline CDR1 is SGDLS and CDR2 is YYNGEE. The CDR3 DNA reads TGTGCCAGCAGCGCCGCCTCAAATTCACCCCTCCACTTT. As protein: CASSAASNSPLHF.

This clonotype was found many times. The chain links TRBV4-3 to TRBJ1-4, with D maybe TRBD1 (5 bases). The CDR3 totals 14 residues. V lost 5 bases and J lost 7, with 14 bases in between. Germline-derived CDR1 and CDR2 are LGHNA and YSLEER. The CDR3 sequence is CASSWTRGTEKLFF. The DNA of the CDR3 is TGCGCCAGCAGCTGGACCAGAGGGACTGAAAAACTGTTTTTT.

This clonotype was recorded at least ten times. The CDR3 sequence: CASSVRPGFGTEAFF. CDR3 coding DNA: TGTGCCAGCAGCGTTCGACCGGGTTTTGGCACTGAAGCTTTCTTT. V and J are TRBV9 and TRBJ1-1, with D unresolved. V was cut by 2 bases and J by 4 bases, with 15 bases left in between. The germline V gene has CDR1 SGDLS and CDR2 YYNGEE. The length of the CDR3 is 15 residues.

This clonotype was seen more than once but under ten times. J is TRBJ2-5 and V is TRBV12-3 or TRBV12-4; TRBD1 agrees at 7 bases. The CDR3 extends over 17 amino acids. J lost 1 base, V lost 2 bases, and 10 bases had no gene match. The CDR3 sequence: CASSLISGTVVQETQYF. The CDR3 DNA sequence: TGTGCCAGCAGTTTAATCTCCGGGACAGTCGTCCAAGAGACCCAGTACTTC.

This clonotype was found many times. The chain has TRBV12-3 or TRBV12-4 and TRBJ1-2; 7 bases are a match to TRBD1. With V trimmed by 7 bases and J by 10 bases, 15 bases remained unmatched. The CDR3 loop spans 14 amino acids. This CDR3 is CASIPPGQNLVYTF. The CDR3 DNA follows: TGTGCCAGCATCCCACCGGGACAGAACTTGGTCTACACCTTC.

This clonotype was seen ten or more times. The chain is built from TRBV12-3 or TRBV12-4 and TRBJ1-4; 7 bases agree with TRBD1. The CDR3 extends over 16 amino acids. The ends lost 6 bases at V and 8 bases at J; junction bases unmatched: 15. Here the CDR3 DNA reads TGTGCCAGCAGCCCTCCTTCGACAGGGTGGGGGGAAAAACTGTTTTTT. Its translation: CASSPPSTGWGEKLFF.

The chain couples TRBV2 to TRBJ1-3; D unresolved. The germline CDR1 and CDR2 sequences are SNHLY and FYNNEI. The CDR3 extends over 16 amino acids. V dropped 2 bases and J dropped 2 bases, with 13 bases sitting between them. The CDR3 DNA is TGTGCCAGCAGTGAATGGGGTCTGGCTCCTGGAAACACCATATATTTT. It translates to CASSEWGLAPGNTIYF.

This clonotype was observed a few times. J is TRBJ2-7 and V is TRBV20-1; TRBD1 agrees at 11 bases. The ends lost 6 bases at V and 7 bases at J; junction bases unmatched: 14. This CDR3 contains 15 residues. The germline V gene encodes CDR1 DFQATT and CDR2 SNEGSKA (reference sequence). CDR3 residues: CSAEPLGQGVWEQYF. CDR3 in DNA: TGCAGTGCCGAACCCTTGGGACAGGGGGTATGGGAGCAGTACTTC.

This clonotype came up a few times. This sequence joins TRBV24-1 and TRBJ2-2; D is uncertain. Germline loops: CDR1 KGHDR, CDR2 SFDVKD. The ends were cut back, 0 bases at V and 4 bases at J, with 14 bases in the middle. The CDR3 is 17 amino acids. The CDR3 DNA sequence: TGTGCCACCAGTGATTTGTCAGAGCCGCGAGGCACCGGGGAGCTGTTTTTT. This codes for CATSDLSEPRGTGELFF.

This clonotype has at least ten counts. This chain joins TRBV29-1 and TRBJ1-1; D not certain. Germline CDR1 SQVTM, CDR2 ANQGSEA. Deletions cut 7 bases from V and 5 bases from J, with 11 bases between. This CDR3 has 11 residues. This CDR3 reads CSAREGTEAFF. Here the CDR3 DNA reads TGCAGCGCCCGAGAAGGGACTGAAGCTTTCTTT.

This chain connects TRBV20-1 to TRBJ2-3; 7 nucleotides match TRBD1. The CDR3 totals 14 residues. V shed 4 bases and J 3 bases; nucleotides not matched to a gene: 7. CDR1 and CDR2 from the germline V gene are DFQATT and SNEGSKA (reference sequence). As DNA, the CDR3 is TGCAGTGCTAATGAGGGGGCGGTGACAGATACGCAGTATTTT. It specifies CSANEGAVTDTQYF.

A remark on this clonotype: Germline is not matched at one junction end, which may reflect a read error. CDR3 nucleotide sequence: TGTGCCAGCTCAGCCTACTCCTACGAGCAGTACTTC. This codes for CASSAYSYEQYF. The chain recombines TRBV10-2 with TRBJ2-7, with D unresolved. The germline V gene has CDR1 WSHSY and CDR2 SAAADI. This CDR3 spans 12 amino acids.

This clonotype occurred a few times. This rearrangement joins TRBV29-1 to TRBJ1-1, with 7 nucleotides matching TRBD1. This CDR3 spans 12 amino acids. J lost 4 bases, V lost 8 bases, and 7 bases had no gene match. The V gene's germline CDR1 is SQVTM and CDR2 ANQGSEA. The CDR3 loop reads CSSQGFGTEAFF. The CDR3 bases are TGCAGCTCACAGGGGTTTGGCACTGAAGCTTTCTTT.

The chain combines TRBV20-1 with TRBJ2-7; TRBD1 matches 8 bases. The V gene end was trimmed by 3 bases and the J gene end by 3 bases; junction bases not matched to a gene: 10. Germline CDR1 is DFQATT and CDR2 is SNEGSKA (reference sequence). The CDR3 runs to 15 residues. The DNA for the CDR3 is TGCAGTGCTAGTGATCCGGGACAGGTCTTCTACGAGCAGTACTTC. This translates into CSASDPGQVFYEQYF.

The rearrangement links TRBV29-1 to TRBJ1-1, with D unclear. This CDR3 has 13 amino acids. V was cut by 5 bases and J by 1 base, with 11 bases left in between. Per germline, CDR1 SQVTM and CDR2 ANQGSEA. Here the CDR3 DNA reads TGCAGCGTTACCCGGGAAGCGAACACTGAAGCTTTCTTT. Amino acid sequence: CSVTREANTEAFF.

This clonotype was seen a few times. The gene calls are TRBV15 and TRBJ1-6; no firm D call. The CDR3 has 12 residues. CDR1 LNHNV and CDR2 YYDKDF come from the germline V gene (reference sequence). The V and J ends lost 5 bases and 8 bases respectively, with 7 bases between them. The DNA of the CDR3 is TGTGCCACCAGCGTTCGGGATTCACCCCTCCACTTT. Protein product: CATSVRDSPLHF.

This chain connects TRBV12-3 or TRBV12-4 to TRBJ1-5, with D perhaps TRBD1 (6 bases). V lost 3 bases and J 0 bases, leaving 9 bases between the germline ends. The CDR3 consists of 15 residues. The CDR3 DNA reads as TGTGCCAGCAGTTTCAGGGACAATAGCAATCAGCCCCAGCATTTT. Protein: CASSFRDNSNQPQHF.

The CDR3: CATSRDLTWSANEKLFF. The CDR3 DNA reads TGTGCCACCAGCAGAGACCTTACCTGGTCGGCTAATGAAAAACTGTTTTTT. The chain links TRBV15 to TRBJ1-4; D is undetermined. The CDR3 totals 17 residues. The germline V gene has CDR1 LNHNV and CDR2 YYDKDF (reference sequence). The V gene lost 0 bases and the J gene lost 3 bases, with 14 bases spanning the gap.

This clonotype was picked up many times. The rearrangement links TRBV12-3 or TRBV12-4 to TRBJ2-5, with TRBD1 matching over 7 bases. The CDR3 is 15 amino acids. Trimming at V came to 1 base and at J to 2 bases, leaving 4 bases not matched to a gene. The CDR3 DNA sequence: TGTGCCAGCAGTTTAGAAGGGGGCCTACAAGAGACCCAGTACTTC. Translation: CASSLEGGLQETQYF.

This clonotype was seen ten or more times. The chain combines TRBV29-1 with TRBJ2-5; TRBD2 agrees at 9 bases. Trimming took 6 bases from V and 1 from J; bases not matched to a gene: 3. Germline CDR1 and CDR2: SQVTM and ANQGSEA. The CDR3 has 13 amino acids. The CDR3 nucleotides are TGCAGCGTAACTAGCGGGCGCCAAGAGACCCAGTACTTC. Amino acids: CSVTSGRQETQYF.

Concerning this clonotype: Since no conserved phenylalanine or tryptophan closes the CDR3, a read error is the likely cause. Because the CDR3's place on the DNA is in doubt, the DNA is left out and the CDR3 is given as listed by TCRdb. The chain links TRBV29-1 to TRBJ2-5; TRBD1 is taken as the D call from the table, unchecked against the DNA. Germline loops: CDR1 SQVTM, CDR2 ANQGSEA. With termini counted, the CDR3 has 14 amino acids. The CDR3 reads CSVSPRQGQETQAH.

This clonotype was detected many times. This chain joins TRBV5-6 and TRBJ2-5, with a possible D match to TRBD2 (6 bases). Germline assignment: CDR1 SGHDT and CDR2 YYEEEE. The CDR3 runs to 14 residues. Trimming left V 4 bases short and J 5 bases short, with 15 bases between. Here the CDR3 DNA reads TGTGCCAGCAGCCTCGCGGAGGGTAGGGAGACCCAGTACTTC. Protein sequence: CASSLAEGRETQYF.

The chain recombines TRBV10-3 with TRBJ1-4; the D is unclear. The germline V gene encodes CDR1 ENHRY and CDR2 SYGVKD. V lost 3 bases, J lost 0 bases, and 5 bases lay in between. The CDR3 has 14 residues. The DNA for the CDR3 is TGTGCCATCAGTGAAGGGTCAACTAATGAAAAACTGTTTTTT. This gives the protein CAISEGSTNEKLFF.

About this clonotype: As the CDR3 is not closed by the conserved phenylalanine or tryptophan, this likely results from a read error. No DNA is shown, since the ends of the CDR3 on it are uncertain; the CDR3 is the one TCRdb lists. The J gene is TRBJ1-1, the V gene TRBV10-3. The germline CDR1 and CDR2 sequences are ENHRY and SYGVKD. 9 amino acids form the CDR3, both terminal residues included. The CDR3: CAIRGEGVD.